These T cell receptor beta chains were read from a single sample in a study of blood T cell repertoires in COVID-19. Sequenced by immunoSEQ multiplex PCR; TCRdb stores in-frame clones only, minus some. This sample yields some 360,000 clones, of which about nine tenths are seen a single time; less than 5% belongs to the top ten. Sequenced: peripheral blood. Receptor source: a woman in her fifties or sixties with COVID-19, enrolled during active disease. Each CDR3 is given without its conserved first and last residue.

V	J	CDR3
TRBV5-1	TRBJ2-6	ASSLGPSGANVLT
TRBV28	TRBJ2-7	ASSPTGAPSYEQY
TRBV4-2	TRBJ2-2	ASSQAGTSGVTGELF
TRBV5-8	TRBJ2-5	ASSLRGIAGLGETQY
TRBV7-9	TRBJ1-4	ASRAPAPFNEKLF
TRBV5-1	TRBJ1-1	ASSLKLGHTEAF
TRBV7-9	TRBJ2-3	ASSPSGVIVVQY
TRBV13	TRBJ2-7	ASSLLGSYEQY
TRBV18	TRBJ2-3	ASSPDRLTDTQY
TRBV11-2	TRBJ2-1	ASSLEHRRYNEQF
TRBV27	TRBJ1-1	ASRRGGVNTEAF
TRBV6-2/TRBV6-3	TRBJ2-1	ASSYIQFPGNEQF
TRBV4-1	TRBJ1-2	ASSPSLGAGYGYT
TRBV4-1	TRBJ2-6	ASSQVSTYKANVLT
TRBV6-5	TRBJ1-4	ASTRIGTGSEKLF
TRBV3-1/TRBV3-2	TRBJ2-7	ASSRAGFYEQY
TRBV19	TRBJ1-2	ASSVLRSGGGYT
TRBV7-9	TRBJ2-1	ASSSRTGTGIINEQF
TRBV7-2	TRBJ1-2	ASSGDRDYGYT
TRBV30	TRBJ2-5	AWSAGGETQY
TRBV5-1	TRBJ1-2	ASSFYAVGQGLRDYGYT
TRBV6-6	TRBJ1-3	ASRIRDIGNTIY
TRBV6-5	TRBJ1-3	ASSYSTGDNTIY
TRBV6-6	TRBJ1-1	ASSLQGTENAEAF
TRBV4-1	TRBJ1-6	ASSQALQGEGSPLH
TRBV28	TRBJ1-1	ASSLTEWGPTGPEAF
TRBV19	TRBJ1-2	ASLPWGEGDYGYT
TRBV18	TRBJ2-5	ASSSFTGSRETQY
TRBV7-8	TRBJ1-5	ASSFRQGRSSNQPQH
TRBV29-1	TRBJ1-1	SGTGLFTEAF
TRBV7-2	TRBJ2-5	ASSLNPPRGVETQY
TRBV5-1	TRBJ2-7	ASTPTGGTGIYEQY
TRBV9	TRBJ1-4	ASSAKQGFVEKLF
TRBV5-1	TRBJ2-5	ASKGLAGGFTSETQY
TRBV19	TRBJ2-2	ASSSRQYTGELF
TRBV28	TRBJ1-6	ASSQDQTYNSPLH
TRBV3-1/TRBV3-2	TRBJ1-2	ASSESQGSLNYGYT
TRBV18	TRBJ1-5	ASSPRQAQDGQPQH
TRBV2	TRBJ2-7	ASSEWDKGRQY
TRBV19	TRBJ1-5	ASSIDRTSNQPQH
TRBV5-1	TRBJ1-1	ASSPGGAPNTEAF
TRBV6-5	TRBJ2-1	ASSLLLYNEQF
TRBV18	TRBJ2-7	ASSSGDEQY
TRBV12-3/TRBV12-4	TRBJ2-1	ASSGPGVNEQF
TRBV14	TRBJ2-7	ASSPWAGAEQY
TRBV5-4	TRBJ1-2	ASSLEGARRGYT
TRBV7-3	TRBJ2-7	ASSLTPGPLYEQY
TRBV7-6	TRBJ1-5	ASSRDSLGQPQH
TRBV2	TRBJ1-1	ATPAGGEAGSTEAF
TRBV5-1	TRBJ2-1	ASSFQGGDEQF
TRBV24-1	TRBJ2-3	ATSAGSVDTQY
TRBV19	TRBJ1-4	ASSPWTGGQKLF
TRBV7-9	TRBJ1-6	ASSLGTYNSPLH
TRBV5-4	TRBJ2-3	ASSQGQQNTQY
TRBV7-8	TRBJ1-1	ASSPISGGTTEAF
TRBV18	TRBJ1-6	ASSPMAGTGISPLH
TRBV7-9	TRBJ1-2	ASSLAGVNYGYT
TRBV28	TRBJ2-2	ASSLLGTSDTGELF
TRBV21-1	TRBJ1-5	ASSTDRGFDQPQH
TRBV11-2	TRBJ1-5	ASSLFPGEGQPQH